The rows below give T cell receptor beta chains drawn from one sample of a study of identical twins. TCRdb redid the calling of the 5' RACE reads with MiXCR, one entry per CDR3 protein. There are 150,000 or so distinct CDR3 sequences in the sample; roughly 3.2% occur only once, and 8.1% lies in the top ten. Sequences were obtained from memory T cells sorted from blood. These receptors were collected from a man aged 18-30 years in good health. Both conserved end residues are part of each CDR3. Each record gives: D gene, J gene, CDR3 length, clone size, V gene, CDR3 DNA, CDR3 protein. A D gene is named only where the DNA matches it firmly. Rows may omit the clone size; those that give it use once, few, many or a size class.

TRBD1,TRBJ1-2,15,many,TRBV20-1,TGCAGTGCTACGGGACAGGGGAGAAGAGACTATGGCTACACCTTC,CSATGQGRRDYGYTF
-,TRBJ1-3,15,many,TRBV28,TGTGCCAGCAGCCTGACTTGGGGTGAAAGAAACACCATATATTTT,CASSLTWGERNTIYF
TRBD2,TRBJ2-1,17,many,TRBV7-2,TGTGCCAGCACCCTGACAGGGCTAGCGGGAGGGATTACGGAGCAGTTCTTC,CASTLTGLAGGITEQFF
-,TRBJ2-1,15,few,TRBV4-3,TGCGCCAGCAGCCCGCGTTCCCGCGGGTACAATGAGCAGTTCTTC,CASSPRSRGYNEQFF
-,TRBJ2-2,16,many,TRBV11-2,TGTGCCAGCAGCTCCCTCGTCCTAGCGCGCACCGGGGAGCTGTTTTTT,CASSSLVLARTGELFF
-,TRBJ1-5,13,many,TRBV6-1,TGTGCCACGCACCTTACAGGGAATCAGCCCCAGCATTTT,CATHLTGNQPQHF
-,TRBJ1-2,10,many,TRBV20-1,TGCAGTGCTAGAGACCCTCTCGGTCATTTC,CSARDPLGHF
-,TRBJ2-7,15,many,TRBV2,TGTGCCAGCAGTGAAGACAGGAGCTCCGCCTACGAGCAGTACTTC,CASSEDRSSAYEQYF
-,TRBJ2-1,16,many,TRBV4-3,TGCGCCAGCAGCCAGACACCGGGGGACGGAGCAGATGAGCAGTTCTTC,CASSQTPGDGADEQFF
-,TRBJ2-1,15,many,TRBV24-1,TGTGCCACCAGTGCTCAGGGGGGTTTAGGGAATGAGCAGTTCTTC,CATSAQGGLGNEQFF
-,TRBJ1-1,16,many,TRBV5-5,TGTGCCAGCAGCTTGGTCTGGGGGGGGCTAGGCACTGAAGCTTTCTTT,CASSLVWGGLGTEAFF
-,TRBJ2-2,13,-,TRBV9,TGTGCCAGCAGCGTAGATCCCACCGGGGAGCTGTTTTTT,CASSVDPTGELFF
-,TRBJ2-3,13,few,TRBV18,TGTGCCAGCTCACCACCGTCCTGGGATACGCAGTATTTT,CASSPPSWDTQYF
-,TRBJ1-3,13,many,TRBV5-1,TGCGCCAGCAGCTTTGAGGGCGAAAACACCATATATTTT,CASSFEGENTIYF
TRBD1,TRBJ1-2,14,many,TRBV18,TGTGCCAGCTCACCTGAGGGACAGGTTTATGGCTACACCTTC,CASSPEGQVYGYTF
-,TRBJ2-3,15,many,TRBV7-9,TGTGCCAGCAGCTTAGCGAGGCCTCCCACAGATACGCAGTATTTT,CASSLARPPTDTQYF
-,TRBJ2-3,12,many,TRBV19,TGTGCCAGTAGCAAAATATCAGATACGCAGTATTTT,CASSKISDTQYF
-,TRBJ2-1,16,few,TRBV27,TGTGCCAGCAGTTCTCCCAGGAACGCGTACGTGGATGAGCAGTTCTTC,CASSSPRNAYVDEQFF
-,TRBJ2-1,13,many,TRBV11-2,TGTGCCAGCAGCCCAGTGGGAGGTTATGAGCAGTTCTTC,CASSPVGGYEQFF
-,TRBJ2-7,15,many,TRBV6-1,TGTGCCAGCAGCTTGGACACTAGAGGGAATTACGAGCAGTACTTC,CASSLDTRGNYEQYF
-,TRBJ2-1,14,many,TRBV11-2,TGTGCCAGCAGAACAGGGTCAGGTCACAATGAGCAGTTCTTC,CASRTGSGHNEQFF
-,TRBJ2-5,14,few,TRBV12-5,TGTGCTAGTGGTCCGGGGAGCGGTCGCGAGACCCAGTACTTC,CASGPGSGRETQYF
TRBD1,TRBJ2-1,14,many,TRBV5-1,TGCGCCAGCAGCCTCGGGACAGAATACAATGAGCAGTTCTTC,CASSLGTEYNEQFF
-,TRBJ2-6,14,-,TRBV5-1,TGCGCCAGCAGCTTTACGTCTGGGGCCAACGTCCTGACTTTC,CASSFTSGANVLTF
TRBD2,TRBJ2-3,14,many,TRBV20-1,TGCAGTGTTCACGTGGGCGGGAGAGCAGATACGCAGTATTTT,CSVHVGGRADTQYF
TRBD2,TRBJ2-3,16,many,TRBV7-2,TGTGCCAGCAGCTTACGGACGGGAGGGTACACAGATACGCAGTATTTT,CASSLRTGGYTDTQYF
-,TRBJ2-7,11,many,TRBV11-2,TGTGCCAGCAGCCAGTCAAACGAGCAGTACTTC,CASSQSNEQYF
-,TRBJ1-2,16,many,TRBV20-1,TGCAGTGCTAGAGGCACATGGGGGGCGCTCGACTATGGCTACACCTTC,CSARGTWGALDYGYTF
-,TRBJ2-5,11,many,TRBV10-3,TGTGCCATCAAGGGTTCTGGGACCCAGTACTTC,CAIKGSGTQYF
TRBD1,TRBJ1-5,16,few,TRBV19,TGTGCCAGTAGTATAGCACAGGGGGTTAACAATCAGCCCCAGCATTTT,CASSIAQGVNNQPQHF
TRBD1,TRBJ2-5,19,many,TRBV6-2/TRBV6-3,TGTGCCAGCAGTGGGGACAGGGGGAGTCTGCGCTCCCCAGAAGAGACCCAGTACTTC,CASSGDRGSLRSPEETQYF
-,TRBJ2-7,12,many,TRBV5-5,TGTGCCAGCAGCTTGGACCTAAACGAGCAGTACTTC,CASSLDLNEQYF
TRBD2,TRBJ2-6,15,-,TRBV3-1,TGTGCCAGCAGCCAAGGGGGGGGAGGGGCCAACGTCCTGACTTTC,CASSQGGGGANVLTF
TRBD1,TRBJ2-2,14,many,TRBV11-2,TGTGCCAGCACGGACAGGGGCTTGGGTCGGGAGCTGTTTTTT,CASTDRGLGRELFF
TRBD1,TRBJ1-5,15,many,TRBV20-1,TGCAGTGCTACCGAGACAGGGGGAAAAAATCAGCCCCAGCATTTT,CSATETGGKNQPQHF
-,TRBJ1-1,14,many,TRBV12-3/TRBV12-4,TGTGCCAGCAGTTTAGTCTTGGGGCCATTCGAAGCTTTCTTT,CASSLVLGPFEAFF